This T cell receptor (beta chain) is from a study of T cells in Graves' hyperthyroidism and ophthalmopathy. The study, taken as a whole, reports: Ophthalmopathy could be told apart from stable hyperthyroidism with a 13 V-J model. The model predicted ophthalmopathy a median roughly 6.3 months before onset. Most expanded thyroid clonotypes above 0.001 also appeared in blood.

This clonotype was seen only once. Its matching antigen is unknown. Orbital computed tomography and thyroid ultrasound, together with serum TRAb and thyroxine and clinical symptoms, were used for diagnoses. The CDR3 regions of TCR beta were amplified from RNA transcripts. RT-PCR in the first round (using the HTBI primer set) targeted the TCR CDR3. A single record per CDR3 protein comes from TCRdb applying MiXCR to the multiplex PCR reads. The sample yields 480,000 or so distinct CDR3 sequences, 40% to 50% seen once. Sequenced material: peripheral blood or thyroid tissue (not recorded which). This clonotype was obtained from an adult woman with Graves' disease, either hyperthyroidism or ophthalmopathy (not recorded which).

CDR3 amino acids: CSVPQGGADTQYF. The CDR3 coding sequence is TGCAGCGTTCCACAGGGAGGGGCAGATACGCAGTATTTT. V gene TRBV29-1 combines with J gene TRBJ2-3; TRBD2 might be the D (7 bases). Trimming cost V 5 bases and J 4 bases, with 13 bases left between them. Germline values: CDR1 SQVTM, CDR2 ANQGSEA. The CDR3 is 13 amino acids.